The 26 T cell receptor beta chains listed next were all sequenced from one sample in a study of cytomegalovirus exposure and HLA in healthy donors. PCR used 60 Vbeta primers and 13 Jbeta primers. Assay used: immunoSEQ multiplex PCR; TCRdb lists only in-frame clones, some missing. The table records under 250,000 clones, about 88% of them present only once. Sequencing was carried out using PBMCs. The receptors stem from a girl aged 2-10 years in good health and CMV-seronegative.

The CDR3 reads CATSRVRTGRNNSPLHF. In DNA, the CDR3 is TGTGCCACCAGCAGAGTTAGGACAGGGAGGAATAATTCACCCCTCCACTTT. The chain links TRBV15 to TRBJ1-6; 8 bases are shared with TRBD1. The CDR3 loop spans 17 amino acids. The V gene end was trimmed by 1 base and the J gene end by 5 bases; junction bases not matched to a gene: 7. CDR1 and CDR2 from the germline V gene are LNHNV and YYDKDF (reference sequence).

This chain connects TRBV5-1 to TRBJ2-1; D perhaps matches TRBD2 (6 bases). V lost 5 bases, J lost 7 bases, and 10 bases lay in between. CDR3 length: 12 amino acids. Germline V gives CDR1 SGHRS, CDR2 YFSETQ. The CDR3 sequence: CASSWGDNEQFF. The CDR3 DNA is TGCGCCAGCAGTTGGGGGGATAATGAGCAGTTCTTC.

This CDR3 reads CASSWVGLAGGTGTDTQYF. As DNA, the CDR3 is TGTGCCAGCAGCTGGGTGGGACTAGCGGGGGGAACGGGGACAGATACGCAGTATTTT. The genes are TRBV21-1 and TRBJ2-3; the D segment call TRBD2 is taken from the table without a DNA check. TRBV21-1 is a known pseudogene. The CDR3 length is 19 residues.

The chain has TRBV18 and TRBJ2-3; 9 positions match TRBD2. Germline V gene data show CDR1 as KGHSH and CDR2 as LQKENI. The ends lost 6 bases at V and 0 bases at J; junction bases unmatched: 7. CDR3 size: 16 residues. CDR3 protein: CASSVLAGLSTDTQYF. The CDR3 DNA reads as TGTGCCAGCTCCGTCCTAGCGGGGCTTAGCACAGATACGCAGTATTTT.

Comment on this clone: Other DNA variants within this sample encode the same CDR3. The chain recombines TRBV5-1 with TRBJ2-5; D is undetermined. The ends were cut back, 1 base at V and 3 bases at J, with 4 bases in the middle. There are 12 residues in the CDR3. Germline V gene lookup returns CDR1 SGHRS and CDR2 YFSETQ. CDR3 sequence reads: CASSLPEETQYF. DNA of the CDR3: TGCGCCAGCAGCTTGCCGGAAGAGACCCAGTACTTC.

The chain links TRBV6-5 to TRBJ2-2; 7 nucleotides align to TRBD1. Trimming took 6 bases from V and 4 from J; bases not matched to a gene: 2. CDR3 length equals 13 residues. The germline gives CDR1 MNHEY, CDR2 SVGAGI. CDR3 amino acids: CASSRDSTGELFF. In DNA form, the CDR3 reads TGTGCCAGCAGCCGGGACAGCACCGGGGAGCTGTTTTTT.

The rearrangement joins TRBV5-1 to TRBJ1-4; D possibly corresponds to TRBD1 (6 bases). The germline V gene has CDR1 SGHRS and CDR2 YFSETQ. This CDR3 has 15 residues. V was trimmed by 4 bases and J by 0 bases, leaving 10 bases between them. DNA for the CDR3: TGCGCCAGCAGCCATGCAGGGGCAACTAATGAAAAACTGTTTTTT. Protein: CASSHAGATNEKLFF.

The rearrangement links TRBV30 to TRBJ2-2, with D tentatively TRBD1 (5 bases). The V gene's germline CDR1 is GTSNPN and CDR2 SVGIG (reference sequence). The V and J ends lost 1 base and 3 bases respectively, with 12 bases between them. This CDR3 comprises 15 residues. The DNA of the CDR3 is TGTGCCTGGAGTGACTTGACAGCCGACACCGGGGAGCTGTTTTTT. Translated: CAWSDLTADTGELFF. The whole variable domain, filled in from reference TRBV30 and TRBJ2-2, reads SQTIHQWPATLVQPVGSPLSLECTVEGTSNPNLYWYRQAAGRGLQLLFYSVGIGQISSEVPQNLSASRPQDRQFILSSKKLLLSDSGFYLCAWSDLTADTGELFFGEGSRLTVL.

The chain joins TRBV7-9 to TRBJ1-2; TRBD1 agrees at 8 bases. CDR3 size: 16 residues. The germline V gene has CDR1 SEHNR and CDR2 FQNEAQ (reference sequence). The ends lost 2 bases at V and 0 bases at J; junction bases unmatched: 5. For the CDR3, the DNA is TGTGCCAGCAGCTTATGGACAGGGTCAGCTAACTATGGCTACACCTTC. The encoded protein is CASSLWTGSANYGYTF.

The chain is built from TRBV25-1 and TRBJ1-2; tentative D call: TRBD1 (5 bases). V dropped 10 bases and J dropped 3 bases, with 15 bases sitting between them. This CDR3 contains 13 residues. CDR1 and CDR2 (germline): MGHDK, SYGVNS. The chain's CDR3 is CATRQPGDYGYTF. The CDR3 DNA sequence: TGTGCCACCCGACAGCCTGGGGACTATGGCTACACCTTC.

The V gene is TRBV7-6, the J gene TRBJ2-7, with 11 bases lining up with TRBD1. Germline lookup yields CDR1 SGHVS and CDR2 FNYEAQ. J gave up 1 base and V 4 bases, and 3 bases lay outside the gene matches. The CDR3 has 15 amino acids. In nucleotides, the CDR3 is TGTGCCAGCAGCTCTGGACAGGGGGCATCCTACGAGCAGTACTTC. This translates into CASSSGQGASYEQYF.

This clone has only a few counts. This chain connects TRBV7-8 to TRBJ1-2; 9 bases line up with TRBD1. The germline gives CDR1 SGHVS, CDR2 FQNEAQ. This CDR3 spans 17 amino acids. The junction had 13 bases not matched to a gene; V was cut back by 6 bases and J by 2 bases. CDR3 loop: CASSRTGGVRMNYGYTF. In nucleotides, the CDR3 is TGTGCCAGCAGTCGTACAGGGGGCGTTCGAATGAACTATGGCTACACCTTC.

This clone was detected only once. V gene TRBV5-1 combines with J gene TRBJ1-6, with TRBD1 as a possible D gene (5 bases). Germline values: CDR1 SGHRS, CDR2 YFSETQ. The CDR3 covers 17 residues. Trimming removed 0 bases from V and 0 bases from J, with 10 bases in between. The CDR3 DNA sequence: TGCGCCAGCAGCTTGGAGGGGCTCAGCTCCTATAATTCACCCCTCCACTTT. Translating it yields CASSLEGLSSYNSPLHF. Full variable domain (outside the CDR3, taken from reference TRBV5-1 and TRBJ1-6): KAGVTQTPRYLIKTRGQQVTLSCSPISGHRSVSWYQQTPGQGLQFLFEYFSETQRNKGNFPGRFSGRQFSNSRSEMNVSTLELGDSALYLCASSLEGLSSYNSPLHFGNGTRLTVT.

This clone was recorded a few times. Distinct nucleotide sequences in the sample also encode this CDR3. This chain joins TRBV5-1 and TRBJ2-5; D remains unclear. The germline V gene has CDR1 SGHRS and CDR2 YFSETQ. Trimming removed 4 bases from V and 3 bases from J, with 4 bases in between. The CDR3 totals 11 residues. The CDR3 region has the DNA TGCGCCAGCAGCAGCAAAGAGACCCAGTACTTC. Encoded protein: CASSSKETQYF.

The rearrangement links TRBV5-6 to TRBJ1-1; D may be TRBD1 (6 bases). The germline V and J ends were trimmed by 5 bases and 0 bases, with 26 bases remaining between them. Germline-derived CDR1 and CDR2 are SGHDT and YYEEEE. The CDR3 covers 19 residues. The DNA of the CDR3 is TGTGCCAGCAGGCGATGGCTGGGAGCTTCAAGGGGGTTGAACACTGAAGCTTTCTTT. Residues: CASRRWLGASRGLNTEAFF.

The V and J genes are TRBV11-2 and TRBJ2-7; a possible D gene is TRBD2 (5 bases). In germline, CDR1 is SGHAT, CDR2 FQNNGV. V shed 5 bases and J shed 9 bases, with 20 bases lying between them. This CDR3 contains 14 residues. Written as DNA, the CDR3 is TGTGCCAGCAGCAAACAGAGGCAGGCGGCGGGGCAGTACTTC. Its translation is CASSKQRQAAGQYF.

The J gene is TRBJ2-7, the V gene TRBV30; tentative D call: TRBD1 (6 bases). The CDR3 is made up of 12 amino acids. Trimming removed 1 base from V and 7 bases from J, with 11 bases in between. Germline V gene data show CDR1 as GTSNPN and CDR2 as SVGIG (reference sequence). This CDR3 reads CAWSGGPVEQYF. The CDR3 DNA reads TGTGCCTGGAGTGGGGGGCCTGTAGAGCAGTACTTC.

The chain couples TRBV12-2 to TRBJ1-2. TRBV12-2 is deemed a pseudogene. This CDR3 has 13 amino acids. DNA of the CDR3: TGTGCAAGTCGCTTAGCGTGCCCGGATGGCTACACCTTC. This gives the protein CASRLACPDGYTF.

This clone occurred a few times. V and J are TRBV6-5 and TRBJ2-1; 10 nucleotides match TRBD1. Germline V gives CDR1 MNHEY, CDR2 SVGAGI. V shed 0 bases, J shed 6 bases, and the junction held 5 bases outside the gene matches. This CDR3 comprises 16 residues. The CDR3 here is CASSYSGTGAGNEQFF. Written as DNA, the CDR3 is TGTGCCAGCAGTTACTCCGGGACAGGGGCCGGCAATGAGCAGTTCTTC.

The rearrangement links TRBV5-8 to TRBJ2-4; the match to TRBD1 covers 9 bases. The CDR3 extends over 15 amino acids. Germline V lookup: CDR1 SGHTS, CDR2 YDEGEE. Trimming at V came to 0 bases and at J to 9 bases, leaving 7 bases not matched to a gene. The CDR3 DNA is TGTGCCAGCAGCTTGGGAAGGACAGGGGCCAGCATTCAGTACTTC. It codes for CASSLGRTGASIQYF.

Concerning this clone: This CDR3 is also generated by other DNA sequences in the sample. The chain couples TRBV19 to TRBJ1-1; D is perhaps TRBD1 (5 bases). The V and J ends lost 5 bases and 4 bases respectively, with 8 bases between them. The CDR3 runs to 12 residues. Germline loops: CDR1 LNHDA, CDR2 SQIVND (reference sequence). The CDR3 DNA sequence: TGTGCCAGTAGTTCCGGGGGCACTGAAGCTTTCTTT. It encodes CASSSGGTEAFF.

The chain recombines TRBV4-2 with TRBJ1-2; weak D call: TRBD1 (5 bases). Germline V gene lookup returns CDR1 LGHNA and CDR2 YNFKEQ. The CDR3 contains 15 residues. V was pared by 0 bases and J by 4 bases, with 12 bases between. The CDR3 is CASSQDPQGFYGYTF. CDR3 coding DNA: TGTGCCAGCAGCCAAGATCCCCAGGGATTCTATGGCTACACCTTC.

This chain connects TRBV7-8 to TRBJ2-1, with D unresolved. Trimming took off 4 bases at V and 1 base at J, with 8 bases between the two ends. The CDR3 sequence is 14 residues long. Germline V lookup: CDR1 SGHVS, CDR2 FQNEAQ. CDR3 nucleotides: TGTGCCAGCAGCTCCCCCGGGTCCTACAATGAGCAGTTCTTC. It translates to CASSSPGSYNEQFF.

The rearrangement joins TRBV23-1 to TRBJ2-1; the match to TRBD2 covers 14 bases. TRBV23-1 qualifies as an ORF whose function is uncertain. The CDR3 is 18 amino acids. V lost 1 base to trimming and J lost 0 bases; unmatched junction nucleotides: 2. CDR3 nucleotide sequence: TGCGCCAGCAGTCAATTAGGGACTAGCGGGAGCTCCTACAATGAGCAGTTCTTC. Encoded protein: CASSQLGTSGSSYNEQFF.

To note about this clone: The sample carries other DNA sequences with the same CDR3. The J gene is TRBJ2-1, the V gene TRBV27; 15 bases fit TRBD2. Germline-derived CDR1 and CDR2 are MNHEY and SMNVEV (reference sequence). The V segment lost 3 bases and the J segment 1 base; nucleotides outside the gene matches: 7. The CDR3 consists of 19 residues. In DNA, the CDR3 is TGTGCCAGCAGTTTCCGGACTAGCGGGAGGGCCCTGTCCTACAATGAGCAGTTCTTC. Protein sequence: CASSFRTSGRALSYNEQFF.

The chain carries TRBV4-1 and TRBJ1-4; 9 positions match TRBD1. Germline values: CDR1 MGHRA, CDR2 YSYEKL. V gave up 0 bases and J gave up 10 bases; unmatched junction bases: 3. The length of the CDR3 is 14 residues. CDR3 DNA sequence: TGCGCCAGCAGCCAAGAACAGGGGGCAGGAAAACTGTTTTTT. It specifies CASSQEQGAGKLFF.